This TCR beta chain emerged from a study of T cell clonality in common variable immunodeficiency. Findings and caveats of the study: Links between repertoire features and CVID complications were heterogeneity-limited. Reportedly, TCR beta sequences from common variable immunodeficiency showed fewer deletions and N-nucleotide insertions.

The method was immunoSEQ multiplex PCR; TCRdb's version includes in-frame clones alone and lacks a portion of them. The specimen has roughly 34,000 clones, none found just once. In germline, CDR1 is SGHTA, CDR2 FQGNSA. The length of the CDR3 is 14 residues. V lost 7 bases to trimming and J lost 4 bases, with 16 bases between them. This clone was detected ten times or more. Its antigen is as yet unknown. The read terminates 3 residues ahead of where the CDR3 ends, so the germline J gene completes it. Both groups were predominantly of Caucasian heritage. Sequenced: peripheral blood mononuclear cells. The TCR comes from a human donor with common variable immunodeficiency. The V and J genes are TRBV7-2 and TRBJ1-2; maybe TRBD1 (5 bases). Here the CDR3 reads CASKPPTVIYGYTF. The part of the CDR3 DNA that was read is TGTGCCAGCAAACCCCCGACAGTGATCTATGGC.